These T cell receptor beta chains were read from a single sample in a study of T cells in Graves' hyperthyroidism and ophthalmopathy. TCRdb ran MiXCR on the multiplex PCR reads and lists one entry per CDR3 protein. Of a few hundred thousand distinct CDR3 sequences in the sample, around 16% were seen once. The sequenced sample was blood. The receptors were sampled from a woman in her fifties or sixties with Graves' hyperthyroidism. The CDR3 runs from the conserved cysteine through the conserved F or W. The D gene is left open where the match is weak. Clone sizes are given selectively: once, few, many, or a class where the clone is expanded.

len,d_gene,v_gene,abundance,j_gene,CDR3aa,CDR3nt
16,TRBD2,TRBV24-1,.,TRBJ2-1,CATKTSGSWSYNEQFF,TGTGCCACCAAGACTAGCGGGAGTTGGTCCTACAATGAGCAGTTCTTC
15,.,TRBV2,.,TRBJ2-6,CASKIGGSGANVLTF,TGTGCCAGCAAGATAGGGGGGTCAGGGGCCAACGTCCTGACTTTC
13,TRBD2,TRBV29-1,few,TRBJ2-7,CSARGGAPGEQYF,TGCAGCGCCCGGGGGGGCGCCCCGGGGGAGCAGTACTTC
15,.,TRBV27,few,TRBJ1-1,CASSPPGGGNTEAFF,TGTGCCAGCAGTCCCCCAGGAGGGGGGAACACTGAAGCTTTCTTT
17,.,TRBV15,.,TRBJ2-3,CATSREPGLPELNTQYF,TGTGCCACCAGCAGAGAGCCCGGACTACCAGAATTAAATACGCAGTATTTT
15,.,TRBV30,.,TRBJ2-5,CAWSVQVILFETQYF,TGTGCCTGGAGTGTACAGGTTATTTTATTCGAGACCCAGTACTTC
16,TRBD2,TRBV7-2,.,TRBJ2-1,CASSLSGGGLYNEQFF,TGTGCCAGCAGCTTATCGGGCGGGGGGCTTTACAATGAGCAGTTCTTC
15,.,TRBV28,many,TRBJ2-5,CASSSIRVAQETQYF,TGTGCCAGCAGTTCGATCAGGGTGGCCCAAGAGACCCAGTACTTC
15,TRBD1,TRBV3-1,many,TRBJ1-1,CASSQGDRVNTEAFF,TGTGCCAGCAGCCAGGGGGACAGAGTGAACACTGAAGCTTTCTTT
15,TRBD1,TRBV28,many,TRBJ2-7,CASNRPGQGFIEQYF,TGTGCCAGCAACCGGCCGGGACAGGGTTTCATCGAGCAGTACTTC
15,TRBD2,TRBV7-2,many,TRBJ2-1,CASIQDLAGDPRQFF,TGTGCCAGCATCCAGGACTTGGCGGGAGACCCTCGGCAGTTCTTC
14,.,TRBV5-1,.,TRBJ2-2,CASSSQQGTGELFF,TGCGCCAGCAGCTCGCAACAGGGTACCGGGGAGCTGTTTTTT
12,TRBD1,TRBV20-1,.,TRBJ1-2,CSATGQDYGYTF,TGCAGTGCCACAGGACAGGACTATGGCTACACCTTC
16,TRBD2,TRBV28,many,TRBJ2-1,CASRGRGLAGVYEQFF,TGTGCCAGCCGCGGGAGGGGACTAGCGGGAGTCTATGAGCAGTTCTTC
13,.,TRBV7-9,many,TRBJ2-7,CASSLSKGYEQYF,TGTGCCAGCAGCTTATCTAAGGGGTACGAGCAGTACTTC
17,.,TRBV7-2,few,TRBJ2-3,CASSLVGPGSGTDTQYF,TGTGCCAGCAGCTTAGTCGGACCCGGGAGTGGCACAGATACGCAGTATTTT
17,.,TRBV12-5,.,TRBJ2-2,CASGLLIGEANTGELFF,TGTGCTAGTGGTTTGCTGATAGGGGAAGCGAACACCGGGGAGCTGTTTTTT
15,.,TRBV11-3,many,TRBJ2-7,CASSHPRAAEGEQYF,TGTGCCAGCAGCCACCCTCGCGCGGCGGAGGGGGAGCAGTACTTC
14,.,TRBV27,.,TRBJ2-1,CASSLSDPGDEQFF,TGTGCCAGCAGTTTATCAGATCCCGGGGATGAGCAGTTCTTC
13,.,TRBV27,.,TRBJ1-1,CASSQDIGSLAFF,TGTGCCAGCAGCCAAGATATCGGAAGCTTAGCTTTCTTT
19,TRBD2,TRBV27,many,TRBJ2-2,CASSLRFRGTSGNPGELFF,TGTGCCAGCAGTTTAAGGTTTCGGGGGACTAGCGGGAACCCCGGGGAGCTGTTTTTT
17,TRBD2,TRBV25-1,.,TRBJ2-1,CASSEHPAGGPLYEQFF,TGTGCCAGCAGTGAACATCCAGCGGGAGGGCCACTTTATGAGCAGTTCTTC
15,TRBD1,TRBV28,many,TRBJ1-5,CASRKIGQGNQPQHF,TGTGCCAGCAGGAAAATAGGACAGGGCAATCAGCCCCAGCATTTT
15,.,TRBV12-3/TRBV12-4,many,TRBJ1-2,CASSFRRIGAYGYTF,TGTGCCAGCAGTTTTCGAAGGATAGGGGCCTATGGCTACACCTTC
18,TRBD2,TRBV12-3/TRBV12-4,.,TRBJ2-1,CASSFLSVGTSEGNEQFF,TGTGCCAGCAGTTTCCTATCAGTTGGGACTAGCGAGGGCAATGAGCAGTTCTTC
15,.,TRBV18,.,TRBJ2-2,CASSPNVGNTGELFF,TGTGCCAGCTCACCGAACGTGGGGAACACCGGGGAGCTGTTTTTT
14,TRBD1,TRBV10-1,many,TRBJ2-1,CASSRDRGRGEQFF,TGCGCCAGTTCCCGGGACAGGGGGCGCGGTGAGCAGTTCTTC
15,.,TRBV28,.,TRBJ2-7,CASSLPGVRSYEQYF,TGTGCCAGCAGTTTACCCGGGGTAAGGTCCTACGAGCAGTACTTC
17,TRBD2,TRBV30,.,TRBJ2-2,CAWSVVAGGPRTGELFF,TGTGCCTGGAGTGTTGTAGCGGGAGGGCCGCGGACCGGGGAGCTGTTTTTT
16,TRBD1,TRBV11-2,.,TRBJ1-6,CASSLAPGQGRSPLHF,TGTGCCAGCAGCTTAGCTCCGGGACAGGGGAGGTCACCCCTCCACTTT
14,TRBD1,TRBV27,.,TRBJ1-5,CATALTGGNQPQHF,TGTGCCACCGCGTTGACAGGGGGTAATCAGCCCCAGCATTTT
11,.,TRBV19,once,TRBJ1-1,CASSNRDKAFF,TGTGCCAGTAGTAACCGGGACAAAGCTTTCTTT
14,.,TRBV2,many,TRBJ2-7,CASSEWPATYEQYF,TGTGCCAGCAGTGAATGGCCAGCCACCTACGAGCAGTACTTC
16,TRBD2,TRBV15,many,TRBJ2-5,CATSSPGTSGRETQYF,TGTGCCACCAGCTCGCCCGGGACTAGCGGGAGAGAGACCCAGTACTTC
15,TRBD2,TRBV9,many,TRBJ2-7,CASSVALGLAYEQYF,TGTGCCAGCAGCGTAGCTCTCGGACTAGCGTACGAGCAGTACTTC
12,TRBD2,TRBV29-1,.,TRBJ2-4,CSVATSGNIQYF,TGCAGCGTTGCCACTAGCGGAAACATTCAGTACTTC
16,.,TRBV7-8,once,TRBJ2-3,CASSLGLGTRTDTQYF,TGTGCCAGCAGCTTAGGACTGGGGACCCGCACAGATACGCAGTATTTT
16,TRBD1,TRBV6-2/TRBV6-3,few,TRBJ1-4,CASRHTGVATNEKLFF,TGTGCCAGCAGACATACAGGGGTCGCAACTAATGAAAAACTGTTTTTT
13,TRBD1,TRBV28,.,TRBJ2-7,CASSSGQGSEQYF,TGTGCCAGCAGTTCGGGACAGGGCAGCGAGCAGTACTTC
15,.,TRBV10-3,many,TRBJ2-1,CAISEGDLIFNEQFF,TGTGCCATCAGTGAGGGGGACCTGATCTTCAATGAGCAGTTCTTC